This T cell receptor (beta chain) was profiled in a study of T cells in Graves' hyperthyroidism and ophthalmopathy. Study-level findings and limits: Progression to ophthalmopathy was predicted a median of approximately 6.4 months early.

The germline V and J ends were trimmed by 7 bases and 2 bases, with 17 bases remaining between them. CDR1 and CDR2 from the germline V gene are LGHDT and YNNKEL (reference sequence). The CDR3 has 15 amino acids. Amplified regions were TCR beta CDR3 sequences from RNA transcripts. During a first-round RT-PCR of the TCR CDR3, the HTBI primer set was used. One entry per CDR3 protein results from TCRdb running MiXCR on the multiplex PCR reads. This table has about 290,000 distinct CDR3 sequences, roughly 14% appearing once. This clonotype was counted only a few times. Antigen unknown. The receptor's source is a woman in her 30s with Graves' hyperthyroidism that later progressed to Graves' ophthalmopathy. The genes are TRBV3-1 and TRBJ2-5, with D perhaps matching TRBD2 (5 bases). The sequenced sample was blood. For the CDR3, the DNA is TGTGCCAGCACCCCGTTTTCTAGCTGGCAAGAGACCCAGTACTTC. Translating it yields CASTPFSSWQETQYF.